Reported below is one T cell receptor beta chain. Its antigen is currently unknown. This sample stems from a study of beta chain features in type 1 diabetes. Findings of the study overall: In all four CD4+ subsets, TCRB CDR3 length was significantly, moderately reduced in type 1 diabetes. There were fewer insertions and more deletions at the VDJ junctions of type 1 diabetes patients. For patients, the naive, central memory and Treg TCRB repertoires appeared more alike than for healthy donors.

Sequenced material consisted of expressed TCRB transcripts (all of the isolated RNA was reverse transcribed). The data were produced by immunoSEQ multiplex PCR, yet TCRdb's version contains in-frame clones alone and is incomplete. The table shows around 260,000 clones, with about a fifth occurring only once. CDR1 SEHNR and CDR2 FQNEAQ come from the germline V gene (reference sequence). The length of the CDR3 is 15 residues. Trimming took off 0 bases at V and 1 base at J, with 9 bases between the two ends. Sorting of CD4+ naive, central memory, regulatory and stem cell-like memory cells was performed via CD45RO/CCR7/CD25/CD127/CD95/CD27.

Sequencing was performed on naive CD4+ T cells from blood. The genes are TRBV7-9 and TRBJ1-2, with D unclear. The sequence was collected from a woman between 40 and 55 years old with type 1 diabetes. The CDR3 region has the DNA TGTGCCAGCAGCTTAGCAACTACGGATAACTATGGCTACACCTTC. Translating gives CASSLATTDNYGYTF.